Sequencing of this T cell receptor beta chain was carried out in a study of cytomegalovirus exposure and HLA in healthy donors. Study-level points and caveats: A list of 150 or so TCR beta chains associated with cytomegalovirus was given. Presence/absence analyses assumed roughly uniform sequencing depth across donors, which may not hold.

The PCR made use of 60 Vbeta and 13 Jbeta primers. Sequenced by immunoSEQ multiplex PCR; TCRdb stores in-frame clones only, minus some. The sample lists around 150,000 clones, roughly 80% seen once, with roughly 3.4% in the top ten. The CDR3 totals 16 residues. The J segment lost 5 bases and the V segment lost 4 bases, leaving 12 bases of the junction unmatched. Germline V gene lookup returns CDR1 SGHNT and CDR2 YYREEE (reference sequence). About this clone itself: Its matching antigen is unknown.

Sequenced sample: PBMCs. This TCR was sampled from a male donor in good health and CMV-seronegative. The J gene is TRBJ2-1, the V gene TRBV5-4, with 7 bases fitting TRBD2. CDR3 nucleotide sequence: TGTGCCAGCAGCCCGCGGGCGGGAGCAGTAAACAATGAGCAGTTCTTC. Its translation: CASSPRAGAVNNEQFF.